The 14 T cell receptor beta chains below were found in one sample sequenced in a study of chemoradiotherapy in HPV16-positive cancers. Only in-frame clones appear in the TCRdb table, and some are missing; sequencing was by immunoSEQ multiplex PCR. The table has more than 20,000 clones, roughly 92% seen once. Sequences were derived from blood, sampled from a patient who underwent chemoradiotherapy. The source of these receptors is a human donor with HPV-associated anogenital cancer.

This chain connects TRBV6-5 to TRBJ1-1; D is perhaps TRBD1 (6 bases). The germline V gene encodes CDR1 MNHEY and CDR2 SVGAGI. Deletions cut 5 bases from V and 4 bases from J, with 17 bases between. The CDR3 spans 15 residues. CDR3 loop: CASSVTGGRGTEAFF. The CDR3 nucleotides read TGTGCCAGCAGTGTGACAGGAGGCAGAGGCACTGAAGCTTTCTTT.

This chain connects TRBV5-1 to TRBJ1-4, with 8 nucleotides matching TRBD1. The germline CDR1 and CDR2 sequences are SGHRS and YFSETQ. The CDR3 runs to 16 residues. With 4 bases clipped from V and 2 bases from J, the junction kept 7 bases outside the gene matches. The CDR3 spells CASSTDRVLTNEKLFF. The CDR3 DNA sequence: TGCGCCAGCAGCACGGACAGGGTTTTGACTAATGAAAAACTGTTTTTT. The full variable domain, completed using reference TRBV5-1 and TRBJ1-4, is KAGVTQTPRYLIKTRGQQVTLSCSPISGHRSVSWYQQTPGQGLQFLFEYFSETQRNKGNFPGRFSGRQFSNSRSEMNVSTLELGDSALYLCASSTDRVLTNEKLFFGSGTQLSVL.

The chain couples TRBV6-5 to TRBJ1-1; 10 nucleotides align to TRBD1. Germline CDR1 MNHEY, CDR2 SVGAGI. CDR3 length: 15 residues. V dropped 5 bases and J dropped 5; count of bases not matched to a gene: 8. CDR3 region: CASSRRDRGFTEAFF. CDR3 nucleotide sequence: TGTGCCAGCAGTCGCCGGGACAGGGGATTTACTGAAGCTTTCTTT.

The chain uses TRBV4-3 and TRBJ1-4; 9 nucleotides align to TRBD1. Germline trimming cut 5 bases from V and 0 bases from J; bases unmatched to any gene: 4. This CDR3 is 16 amino acids long. Germline V lookup: CDR1 LGHNA, CDR2 YSLEER. CDR3 in amino acids: CASSARQGATNEKLFF. CDR3 nucleotides: TGCGCCAGCAGCGCTCGACAGGGGGCAACTAATGAAAAACTGTTTTTT.

The rearrangement joins TRBV4-1 to TRBJ2-3; 9 bases align to TRBD2. This CDR3 region has 16 residues. Unmatched junction bases numbered 6, after V lost 1 base and J lost 4 bases. Germline V gene lookup returns CDR1 MGHRA and CDR2 YSYEKL. DNA for the CDR3: TGCGCCAGCAGCCAAGGGGCGGGAGGGCCCCCAGATACGCAGTATTTT. It translates to CASSQGAGGPPDTQYF.

This chain joins TRBV28 and TRBJ2-7, with 9 positions matching TRBD2. CDR1 and CDR2 (germline): MDHEN, SYDVKM. CDR3 size: 15 residues. J was trimmed by 6 bases and V by 3 bases; bases with no gene match: 9. CDR3 loop: CASSFRGRARGEQYF. As DNA, the CDR3 is TGTGCCAGCAGTTTTCGCGGGAGGGCCCGGGGCGAGCAGTACTTC.

The chain joins TRBV28 to TRBJ2-7, with 12 bases matching TRBD2. CDR3 length: 16 residues. The germline CDR1 and CDR2 sequences are MDHEN and SYDVKM. V was pared by 1 base and J by 5 bases, with 6 bases of the junction left unmatched. The DNA for the CDR3 is TGTGCCAGCAGTTTATATTCTAGCGGGAGGGCTGACGAGCAGTACTTC. Encoded protein: CASSLYSSGRADEQYF.

The J gene is TRBJ1-2, the V gene TRBV5-4; tentatively, D is TRBD1 (6 bases). Trimming pared 1 base from V and 2 bases from J, leaving 9 bases between. Per the germline V gene, CDR1 is SGHNT and CDR2 is YYREEE (reference sequence). The CDR3 totals 14 residues. CDR3 residues: CASSLQGQNYGYTF. CDR3 nucleotides: TGTGCCAGCAGCTTGCAGGGACAAAACTATGGCTACACCTTC.

The rearrangement links TRBV6-5 to TRBJ2-7; no definite D call. The CDR3 extends over 13 amino acids. The germline gives CDR1 MNHEY, CDR2 SVGAGI. Deletions cut 6 bases from V and 3 bases from J, with 12 bases between. Here the CDR3 reads CASSRAGFYEQYF. DNA of the CDR3: TGTGCCAGCAGCCGTGCTGGGTTCTACGAGCAGTACTTC.

In this sample, this clone turned up a few times. This chain links TRBV7-3 with TRBJ2-2; 8 nucleotides agree with TRBD2. The CDR3 runs to 17 residues. Unmatched junction bases numbered 5, after V lost 0 bases and J lost 2 bases. Germline V lookup: CDR1 SGHTA, CDR2 FQGTGA. The CDR3 loop reads CASSLTSGNANTGELFF. In DNA form, the CDR3 reads TGTGCCAGCAGCTTAACTAGCGGGAACGCTAACACCGGGGAGCTGTTTTTT.

The rearrangement joins TRBV7-9 to TRBJ2-3; D is perhaps TRBD2 (6 bases). V was cut by 2 bases and J by 2 bases, with 11 bases left in between. CDR3 length: 15 amino acids. The germline CDR1 and CDR2 sequences are SEHNR and FQNEAQ (reference sequence). Written as DNA, the CDR3 is TGTGCCAGCAGCTTAACCGGCGGGAACACAGATACGCAGTATTTT. Encoded protein: CASSLTGGNTDTQYF.

The V and J genes are TRBV6-4 and TRBJ1-6, with 8 bases matching TRBD1. This CDR3 contains 15 residues. The V and J ends lost 4 bases and 12 bases, in that order; junction bases with no gene match: 11. The germline V gene has CDR1 MRHNA and CDR2 SNTAGT. The DNA for the CDR3 is TGTGCCAGCAGTGGGTACGGGACAGGTAGCCGACCCCTCCACTTT. It specifies CASSGYGTGSRPLHF.

The chain combines TRBV18 with TRBJ2-1, with 8 bases matching TRBD1. J was trimmed by 3 bases and V by 4 bases; bases with no gene match: 8. CDR1 KGHSH and CDR2 LQKENI come from the germline V gene. The CDR3 is 16 amino acids. CDR3 coding DNA: TGTGCCAGCTCACAACAGGTGGGGACAGGCTACAATGAGCAGTTCTTC. It yields the protein CASSQQVGTGYNEQFF. Complete variable domain (other parts from reference TRBV18 and TRBJ2-1): NAGVMQNPRHLVRRRGQEARLRCSPMKGHSHVYWYRQLPEEGLKFMVYLQKENIIDESGMPKERFSAEFPKEGPSILRIQQVVRGDSAAYFCASSQQVGTGYNEQFFGPGTRLTVL.

V usage is TRBV4-1 and J usage is TRBJ1-4; D possibly corresponds to TRBD1 (6 bases). Deletions cut 4 bases from V and 3 bases from J, with 12 bases between. Germline-derived CDR1 and CDR2 are MGHRA and YSYEKL. The CDR3 extends over 15 amino acids. CDR3 DNA: TGCGCCAGCAGCCTGCTTTGGACAGCTAATGAAAAACTGTTTTTT. Translating gives CASSLLWTANEKLFF.